The following is a TCR beta chain sequence with its context. The sample originates from a study of blood T cell repertoires in COVID-19. Study background: Samples came from the United States, Italy and Spain, spanning acute and convalescent COVID-19. Sources were T cells, B-cell-depleted T cells, or PBMCs; the material itself was cDNA or gDNA.

V gave up 3 bases and J gave up 1 base, with 22 bases separating them. The germline V gene has CDR1 MNHEY and CDR2 SMNVEV (reference sequence). The CDR3 totals 18 residues. Original processing methods: Counts of nucleated cells, estimated from reference gene primer amplification, were obtained. Produced via immunoSEQ multiplex PCR; TCRdb's table is partial and in-frame only. V, J and clone size reflect that table, while D and trimming were determined from the DNA. The sample carries roughly 34,000 clones, around 90% recorded once. Sequencing was carried out using peripheral blood. The chain couples TRBV27 to TRBJ2-7; tentative D call: TRBD1 (6 bases). The source is a man aged 60-69 years with active COVID-19. CDR3 in DNA: TGTGCCAGCAGTTTGGTCCCCCCCGGACAGAGTTATTCCTACGAGCAGTACTTC. Translation gives CASSLVPPGQSYSYEQYF.